What follows is one T cell receptor beta chain and its context. CDR1 and CDR2 from the germline V gene are SEHNR and FQNEAQ (reference sequence). There are 13 residues in the CDR3. Trimming removed 2 bases from V and 4 bases from J, with 8 bases in between. This entry comes from a study of cytomegalovirus exposure and HLA in healthy donors. The donors (healthy individuals) were bone marrow donors. The PCR ran on 60 Vbeta and 13 Jbeta primers. TCRdb's table, derived via immunoSEQ multiplex PCR, lists solely in-frame clones and lacks some. The table lists 140,000 or so clones, roughly 10% of them singletons.

The clonotype was recovered from a male donor in good health and CMV-seronegative. Sequences were obtained from PBMCs. V is TRBV7-9 and J is TRBJ1-1; D is unresolved. CDR3 in amino acids: CASSLLTGTEAFF. CDR3 in DNA: TGTGCCAGCAGCTTACTTACGGGCACTGAAGCTTTCTTT.